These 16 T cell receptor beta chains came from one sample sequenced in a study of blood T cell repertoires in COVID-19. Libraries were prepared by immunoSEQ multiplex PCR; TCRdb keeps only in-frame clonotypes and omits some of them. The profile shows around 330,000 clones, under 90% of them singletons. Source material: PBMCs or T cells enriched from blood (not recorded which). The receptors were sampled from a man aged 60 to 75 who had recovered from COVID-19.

The CDR3 sequence is CSVLGGAPEAFF. The CDR3 nucleotides are TGCAGCGTTCTAGGGGGCGCACCTGAAGCTTTCTTT. V usage is TRBV29-1 and J usage is TRBJ1-1; 7 nucleotides line up with TRBD1. The CDR3 extends over 12 amino acids. Trimming cost V 5 bases and J 6 bases; bases outside gene matches: 6. Germline CDR1 is SQVTM and CDR2 is ANQGSEA.

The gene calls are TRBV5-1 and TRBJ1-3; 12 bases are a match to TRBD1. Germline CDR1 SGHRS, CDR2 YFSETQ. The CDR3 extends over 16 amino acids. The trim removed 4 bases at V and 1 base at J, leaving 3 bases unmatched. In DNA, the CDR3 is TGCGCCAGCAGCAAGGGACAGGGGGCTTCTGGAAACACCATATATTTT. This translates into CASSKGQGASGNTIYF.

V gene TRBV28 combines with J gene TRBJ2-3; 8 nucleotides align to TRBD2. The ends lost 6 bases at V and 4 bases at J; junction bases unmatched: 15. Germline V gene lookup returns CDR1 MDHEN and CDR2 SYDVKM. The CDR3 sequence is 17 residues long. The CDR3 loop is CASSSDPGSGRADTQYF. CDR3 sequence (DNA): TGTGCCAGCAGCTCGGACCCGGGATCCGGGAGGGCAGATACGCAGTATTTT.

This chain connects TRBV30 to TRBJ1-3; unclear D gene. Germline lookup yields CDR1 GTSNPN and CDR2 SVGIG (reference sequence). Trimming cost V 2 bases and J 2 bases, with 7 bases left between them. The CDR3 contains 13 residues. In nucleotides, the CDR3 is TGTGCCTGGAGTCGTCGGGCTGGAAACACCATATATTTT. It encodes CAWSRRAGNTIYF.

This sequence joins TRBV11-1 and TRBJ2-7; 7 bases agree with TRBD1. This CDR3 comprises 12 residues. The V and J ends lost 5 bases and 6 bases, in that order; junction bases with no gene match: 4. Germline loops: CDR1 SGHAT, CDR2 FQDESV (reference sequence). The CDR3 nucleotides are TGTGCCAGCAGCCGAGACAGGGTCGAGCAGTACTTC. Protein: CASSRDRVEQYF.

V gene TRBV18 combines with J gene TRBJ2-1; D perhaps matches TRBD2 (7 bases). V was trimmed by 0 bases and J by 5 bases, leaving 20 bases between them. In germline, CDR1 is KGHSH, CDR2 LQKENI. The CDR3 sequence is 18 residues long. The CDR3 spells CASSPPRGEGRLNNEQFF. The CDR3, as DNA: TGTGCCAGCTCACCACCGAGGGGGGAGGGCCGGTTGAACAATGAGCAGTTCTTC.

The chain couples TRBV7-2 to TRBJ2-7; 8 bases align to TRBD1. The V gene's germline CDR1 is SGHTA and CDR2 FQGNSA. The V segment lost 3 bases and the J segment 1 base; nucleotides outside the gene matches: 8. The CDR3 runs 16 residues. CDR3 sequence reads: CASSFGGQGASYEQYF. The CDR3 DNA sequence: TGTGCCAGCAGCTTCGGGGGCCAGGGGGCATCCTACGAGCAGTACTTC.

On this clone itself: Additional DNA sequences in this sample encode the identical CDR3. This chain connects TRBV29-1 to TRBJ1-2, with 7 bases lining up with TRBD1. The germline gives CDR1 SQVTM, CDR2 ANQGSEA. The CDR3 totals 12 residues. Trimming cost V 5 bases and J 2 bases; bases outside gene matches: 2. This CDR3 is CSVRQGNYGYTF. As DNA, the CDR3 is TGCAGCGTTCGACAGGGAAACTATGGCTACACCTTC.

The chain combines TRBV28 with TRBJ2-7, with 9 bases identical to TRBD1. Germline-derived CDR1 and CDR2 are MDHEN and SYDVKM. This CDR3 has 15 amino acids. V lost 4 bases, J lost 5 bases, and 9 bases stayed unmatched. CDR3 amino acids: CASSSPGQGLHEQYF. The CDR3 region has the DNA TGTGCCAGCAGTTCTCCGGGACAGGGTTTACACGAGCAGTACTTC.

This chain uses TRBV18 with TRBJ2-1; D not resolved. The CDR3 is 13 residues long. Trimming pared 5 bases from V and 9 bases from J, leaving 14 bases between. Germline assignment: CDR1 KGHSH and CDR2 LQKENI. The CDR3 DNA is TGTGCCAGCTCATACGACCAAGGCGGTGAGCAGTTCTTC. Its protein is CASSYDQGGEQFF.

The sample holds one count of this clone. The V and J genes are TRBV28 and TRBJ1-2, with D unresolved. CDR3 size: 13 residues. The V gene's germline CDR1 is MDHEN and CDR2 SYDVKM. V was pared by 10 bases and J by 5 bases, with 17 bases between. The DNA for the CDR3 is TGTGCCACCTCGGAGGCAAGGCTGTATGGCTACACCTTC. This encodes CATSEARLYGYTF.

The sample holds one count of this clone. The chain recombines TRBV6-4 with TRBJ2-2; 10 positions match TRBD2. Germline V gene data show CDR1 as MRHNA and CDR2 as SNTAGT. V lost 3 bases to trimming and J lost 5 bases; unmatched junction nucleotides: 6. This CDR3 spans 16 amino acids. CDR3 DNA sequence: TGTGCCAGCAGTGAGGAGGGACTAGCGCTAACCGGGGAGCTGTTTTTT. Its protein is CASSEEGLALTGELFF.

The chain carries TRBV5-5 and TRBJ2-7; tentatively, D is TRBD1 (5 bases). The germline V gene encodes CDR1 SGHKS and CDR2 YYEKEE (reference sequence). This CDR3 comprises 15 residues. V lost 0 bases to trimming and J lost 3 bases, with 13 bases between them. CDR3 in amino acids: CASSLAPGKSYEQYF. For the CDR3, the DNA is TGTGCCAGCAGCTTGGCGCCAGGGAAAAGCTACGAGCAGTACTTC. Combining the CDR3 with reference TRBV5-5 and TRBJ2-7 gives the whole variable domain DAGVTQSPTHLIKTRGQQVTLRCSPISGHKSVSWYQQVLGQGPQFIFQYYEKEERGRGNFPDRFSARQFPNYSSELNVNALLLGDSALYLCASSLAPGKSYEQYFGPGTRLTVT.

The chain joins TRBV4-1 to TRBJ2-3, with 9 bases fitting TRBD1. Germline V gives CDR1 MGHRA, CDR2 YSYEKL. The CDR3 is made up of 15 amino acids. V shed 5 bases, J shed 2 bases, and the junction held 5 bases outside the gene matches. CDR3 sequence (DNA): TGCGCCAGCAGCTTCCGGGACAGGGTCACAGATACGCAGTATTTT. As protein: CASSFRDRVTDTQYF.

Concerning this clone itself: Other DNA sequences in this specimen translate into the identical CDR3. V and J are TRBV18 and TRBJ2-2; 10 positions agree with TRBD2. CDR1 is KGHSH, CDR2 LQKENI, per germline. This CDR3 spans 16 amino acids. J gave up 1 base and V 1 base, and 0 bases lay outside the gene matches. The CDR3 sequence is CASSPLAGGNTGELFF. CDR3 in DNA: TGTGCCAGCTCACCACTAGCGGGAGGGAACACCGGGGAGCTGTTTTTT.

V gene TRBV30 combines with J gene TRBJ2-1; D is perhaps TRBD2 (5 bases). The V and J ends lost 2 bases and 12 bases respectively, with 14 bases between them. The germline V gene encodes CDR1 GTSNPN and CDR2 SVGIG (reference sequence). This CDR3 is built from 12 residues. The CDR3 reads CAWSQGRSAQFF. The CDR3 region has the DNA TGTGCCTGGAGTCAAGGGAGATCAGCGCAGTTCTTC.